Listed below are T cell receptor beta chains from one sample, sequenced in a study of regulatory T cells in long-lasting Graves disease. TCRdb re-derived calls from the multiplex PCR reads in MiXCR, one entry per CDR3 protein. The repertoire holds about 530,000 distinct CDR3 sequences, about 16% seen once, with around a quarter in the top ten. The sample was also linked to a second study, of T cells in Graves' hyperthyroidism and ophthalmopathy.

The sequencing used peripheral blood mononuclear cells (PBMCs), collected at new diagnosis, from a patient treated with antithyroid drugs. The origin of the receptors is a woman aged 35-65 years with Graves disease. Both conserved end residues are part of each CDR3. Each record gives: clone size, J gene, D gene, V gene, CDR3 protein, CDR3 DNA. D genes are given only for firm matches. Size tells how often a clone was seen (once, few, many) or the class of an expanded clone, and some rows leave it out.

clone size: many; J gene: TRBJ2-3; D gene: -; V gene: TRBV7-3; CDR3 protein: CASSPGLILPDTQYF; CDR3 DNA: TGTGCCAGCAGCCCGGGACTTATTCTCCCAGATACGCAGTATTTT
clone size: -; J gene: TRBJ2-3; D gene: TRBD2; V gene: TRBV20-1; CDR3 protein: CSAWPGLAPDTQYF; CDR3 DNA: TGCAGTGCTTGGCCAGGACTAGCGCCAGATACGCAGTATTTT
clone size: few; J gene: TRBJ2-5; D gene: -; V gene: TRBV5-1; CDR3 protein: CASSLEGRYETQYF; CDR3 DNA: TGCGCCAGCAGCTTGGAAGGGCGGTACGAGACCCAGTACTTC
clone size: few; J gene: TRBJ2-7; D gene: -; V gene: TRBV29-1; CDR3 protein: CSARTLSYEQYF; CDR3 DNA: TGCAGCGCCCGGACTCTCTCCTACGAGCAGTACTTC
clone size: -; J gene: TRBJ2-3; D gene: TRBD2; V gene: TRBV29-1; CDR3 protein: CSARTSGSTDTQYF; CDR3 DNA: TGCAGCGCTAGGACTAGCGGGAGCACAGATACGCAGTATTTT
clone size: -; J gene: TRBJ1-5; D gene: -; V gene: TRBV7-3; CDR3 protein: CASSLSSDGEKHF; CDR3 DNA: TGTGCCAGCAGCTTAAGTTCTGACGGGGAGAAGCATTTT
clone size: many; J gene: TRBJ1-1; D gene: -; V gene: TRBV2; CDR3 protein: CASSADTTTEAFF; CDR3 DNA: TGTGCCAGCAGTGCGGATACCACCACTGAAGCTTTCTTT
clone size: many; J gene: TRBJ2-7; D gene: -; V gene: TRBV3-1; CDR3 protein: CASSQDTGSYEQYF; CDR3 DNA: TGTGCCAGCAGCCAAGACACAGGAAGCTACGAGCAGTACTTC
clone size: many; J gene: TRBJ2-7; D gene: -; V gene: TRBV3-1; CDR3 protein: CASSQEADSYEQYF; CDR3 DNA: TGTGCCAGCAGCCAAGAGGCGGACTCCTACGAGCAGTACTTC
clone size: many; J gene: TRBJ2-7; D gene: -; V gene: TRBV7-6; CDR3 protein: CASSLVAGTGSSYEQYF; CDR3 DNA: TGTGCCAGCAGCTTAGTGGCTGGGACGGGCAGCTCCTACGAGCAGTACTTC
clone size: many; J gene: TRBJ2-5; D gene: TRBD2; V gene: TRBV11-2; CDR3 protein: CASSHGLEETQYF; CDR3 DNA: TGTGCCAGCAGCCACGGACTAGAGGAGACCCAGTACTTC
clone size: -; J gene: TRBJ2-7; D gene: TRBD1; V gene: TRBV24-1; CDR3 protein: CATSDAGTGGYEQYF; CDR3 DNA: TGTGCCACCAGTGACGCTGGGACAGGGGGCTACGAGCAGTACTTC
clone size: -; J gene: TRBJ2-7; D gene: -; V gene: TRBV28; CDR3 protein: CASRWVNTGEGEQYF; CDR3 DNA: TGTGCCAGCCGTTGGGTTAATACAGGGGAGGGCGAGCAGTACTTC
clone size: many; J gene: TRBJ2-5; D gene: -; V gene: TRBV5-6; CDR3 protein: CASSLVSQETQYF; CDR3 DNA: TGTGCCAGCAGCTTGGTGTCACAAGAGACCCAGTACTTC
clone size: many; J gene: TRBJ2-3; D gene: -; V gene: TRBV2; CDR3 protein: CASSSGLDTQYF; CDR3 DNA: TGTGCCAGCAGCTCAGGGTTAGATACGCAGTATTTT
clone size: few; J gene: TRBJ2-7; D gene: -; V gene: TRBV5-6; CDR3 protein: CASSLRGTSYEQYF; CDR3 DNA: TGTGCCAGCAGCTTGCGCGGGACTTCCTACGAGCAGTACTTC
clone size: few; J gene: TRBJ2-2; D gene: -; V gene: TRBV18; CDR3 protein: CASSPPYERTGELFF; CDR3 DNA: TGTGCCAGCTCACCACCGTACGAGAGGACCGGGGAGCTGTTTTTT
clone size: few; J gene: TRBJ1-2; D gene: -; V gene: TRBV7-6; CDR3 protein: CASSLGGLTYGYTF; CDR3 DNA: TGTGCCAGCAGCTTAGGTGGACTCACCTATGGCTACACCTTC
clone size: many; J gene: TRBJ2-5; D gene: -; V gene: TRBV20-1; CDR3 protein: CSARVEETQYF; CDR3 DNA: TGCAGTGCTAGAGTCGAAGAGACCCAGTACTTC
clone size: many; J gene: TRBJ2-7; D gene: -; V gene: TRBV3-1; CDR3 protein: CASSQGWTPPEQYF; CDR3 DNA: TGTGCCAGCAGCCAAGGCTGGACCCCCCCCGAGCAGTACTTC
clone size: -; J gene: TRBJ1-1; D gene: -; V gene: TRBV13; CDR3 protein: CASSPLPNTEAFF; CDR3 DNA: TGTGCCAGCAGCCCCCTTCCGAACACTGAAGCTTTCTTT
clone size: -; J gene: TRBJ2-3; D gene: TRBD1; V gene: TRBV2; CDR3 protein: CASRGTGVVRYF; CDR3 DNA: TGTGCCAGCAGGGGGACAGGGGTCGTTAGGTATTTT
clone size: -; J gene: TRBJ2-3; D gene: -; V gene: TRBV7-9; CDR3 protein: CASSFRPTSTDTQYF; CDR3 DNA: TGTGCCAGCAGCTTCAGACCAACTAGCACAGATACGCAGTATTTT
clone size: -; J gene: TRBJ1-2; D gene: TRBD1; V gene: TRBV7-9; CDR3 protein: CASSQILGQGVGYTF; CDR3 DNA: TGTGCCAGCAGCCAAATTCTAGGACAGGGAGTCGGCTACACCTTC
clone size: -; J gene: TRBJ2-1; D gene: TRBD2; V gene: TRBV11-2; CDR3 protein: CASSSQSGGAGEQFF; CDR3 DNA: TGTGCCAGCAGCTCCCAGAGCGGGGGGGCGGGAGAGCAGTTCTTC
clone size: many; J gene: TRBJ2-7; D gene: -; V gene: TRBV2; CDR3 protein: CASSASSYLLSYEQYF; CDR3 DNA: TGTGCCAGCAGTGCTAGCAGCTACCTCCTCTCCTACGAGCAGTACTTC
clone size: few; J gene: TRBJ1-2; D gene: TRBD1; V gene: TRBV12-3/TRBV12-4; CDR3 protein: CASSPAGGGVYGYTF; CDR3 DNA: TGTGCCAGCAGCCCGGCCGGAGGGGGCGTCTATGGCTACACCTTC
clone size: many; J gene: TRBJ2-3; D gene: TRBD2; V gene: TRBV3-1; CDR3 protein: CASSTRTSGGSTDTQYF; CDR3 DNA: TGTGCCAGCAGCACGCGTACTAGCGGGGGTAGCACAGATACGCAGTATTTT
clone size: many; J gene: TRBJ2-1; D gene: -; V gene: TRBV2; CDR3 protein: CASTDGGHNEQFF; CDR3 DNA: TGTGCCAGCACCGACGGAGGGCACAATGAGCAGTTCTTC
clone size: -; J gene: TRBJ1-6; D gene: -; V gene: TRBV27; CDR3 protein: CASGALLTSSYNSPLHF; CDR3 DNA: TGTGCCAGTGGGGCATTGCTTACTAGCTCCTATAATTCACCCCTCCACTTT
clone size: many; J gene: TRBJ2-5; D gene: -; V gene: TRBV5-4; CDR3 protein: CASSLFPGGGSGQETQYF; CDR3 DNA: TGTGCCAGCAGCTTGTTCCCAGGAGGGGGCAGCGGCCAAGAGACCCAGTACTTC
clone size: few; J gene: TRBJ2-4; D gene: -; V gene: TRBV7-2; CDR3 protein: CASSSGFLLAKNIQYF; CDR3 DNA: TGTGCCAGCAGCTCTGGGTTTTTACTAGCCAAAAACATTCAGTACTTC
clone size: many; J gene: TRBJ2-3; D gene: -; V gene: TRBV18; CDR3 protein: CASSPPSPQTRTQYF; CDR3 DNA: TGTGCCAGCTCACCACCATCGCCCCAAACCAGGACGCAGTATTTT
clone size: many; J gene: TRBJ2-5; D gene: -; V gene: TRBV5-1; CDR3 protein: CASSSLGQREETQYF; CDR3 DNA: TGCGCCAGCAGCTCTTTAGGACAGAGAGAAGAGACCCAGTACTTC
clone size: few; J gene: TRBJ2-1; D gene: -; V gene: TRBV6-1; CDR3 protein: CASSKTPGTNPPYGQFF; CDR3 DNA: TGTGCCAGCAGTAAAACCCCCGGGACCAACCCCCCATATGGGCAGTTCTTC
clone size: -; J gene: TRBJ2-7; D gene: TRBD2; V gene: TRBV19; CDR3 protein: CASSSLAGGYEQYF; CDR3 DNA: TGTGCCAGTAGTTCCCTAGCGGGGGGCTACGAGCAGTACTTC
clone size: many; J gene: TRBJ1-1; D gene: -; V gene: TRBV6-1; CDR3 protein: CASSETRLGAFF; CDR3 DNA: TGTGCCAGCAGTGAAACAAGGCTAGGAGCTTTCTTT
clone size: many; J gene: TRBJ1-2; D gene: TRBD1; V gene: TRBV6-5; CDR3 protein: CASSYSGTGRAPNYGYTF; CDR3 DNA: TGTGCCAGCAGTTACTCCGGGACAGGCAGAGCCCCTAACTATGGCTACACCTTC
clone size: many; J gene: TRBJ2-2; D gene: TRBD1; V gene: TRBV11-2; CDR3 protein: CASSFPGQFTGELFF; CDR3 DNA: TGTGCCAGCAGCTTCCCGGGACAGTTCACCGGGGAGCTGTTTTTT
clone size: many; J gene: TRBJ1-6; D gene: -; V gene: TRBV7-2; CDR3 protein: CASSADTRTAIVWDSPLHF; CDR3 DNA: TGTGCCAGCAGCGCGGACACCCGGACCGCGATAGTTTGGGATTCACCCCTCCACTTT
clone size: many; J gene: TRBJ2-7; D gene: -; V gene: TRBV6-1; CDR3 protein: CASRGRYGEQYF; CDR3 DNA: TGTGCCAGCAGGGGCAGATATGGCGAGCAGTACTTC
clone size: many; J gene: TRBJ1-1; D gene: -; V gene: TRBV5-1; CDR3 protein: CASSHSTVFMNTEAFF; CDR3 DNA: TGCGCCAGCAGTCACTCGACAGTTTTCATGAACACTGAAGCTTTCTTT
clone size: few; J gene: TRBJ1-3; D gene: -; V gene: TRBV7-9; CDR3 protein: CASSPYSVSGNTIYF; CDR3 DNA: TGTGCCAGCAGCCCCTACAGTGTCTCTGGAAACACCATATATTTT
clone size: -; J gene: TRBJ1-1; D gene: -; V gene: TRBV7-2; CDR3 protein: CASSHKTPRTELNTEAFF; CDR3 DNA: TGTGCCAGCAGCCATAAAACCCCTCGGACAGAATTGAACACTGAAGCTTTCTTT
clone size: many; J gene: TRBJ1-1; D gene: -; V gene: TRBV11-3; CDR3 protein: CASSLSDRTEAFF; CDR3 DNA: TGTGCCAGCAGCTTGAGTGACAGGACTGAAGCTTTCTTT
clone size: many; J gene: TRBJ1-5; D gene: -; V gene: TRBV3-1; CDR3 protein: CASSQSGSFNQPQHF; CDR3 DNA: TGTGCCAGCAGCCAATCTGGCAGCTTCAATCAGCCCCAGCATTTT
clone size: few; J gene: TRBJ2-5; D gene: -; V gene: TRBV20-1; CDR3 protein: CSASPHLIGGNQETQYF; CDR3 DNA: TGCAGTGCTAGTCCCCACTTGATCGGGGGAAACCAAGAGACCCAGTACTTC
clone size: -; J gene: TRBJ1-2; D gene: -; V gene: TRBV7-9; CDR3 protein: CASSSTDTLNYGYAF; CDR3 DNA: TGTGCCAGCAGCTCCACCGACACGCTAAACTATGGCTACGCCTTC
clone size: many; J gene: TRBJ1-2; D gene: -; V gene: TRBV13; CDR3 protein: CACRSVPEGFNYGYTF; CDR3 DNA: TGTGCCTGCCGTTCGGTTCCGGAAGGATTTAACTATGGCTACACCTTC
clone size: -; J gene: TRBJ1-1; D gene: -; V gene: TRBV14; CDR3 protein: CASSQSSRREAFF; CDR3 DNA: TGTGCCAGCAGCCAAAGCAGTAGAAGAGAAGCTTTCTTT
clone size: many; J gene: TRBJ1-1; D gene: -; V gene: TRBV10-2; CDR3 protein: CASRRQPMGNTEAFF; CDR3 DNA: TGCGCCAGCAGGAGACAACCGATGGGGAACACTGAAGCTTTCTTT
clone size: -; J gene: TRBJ1-4; D gene: -; V gene: TRBV12-3/TRBV12-4; CDR3 protein: CASSHFATNEKLFF; CDR3 DNA: TGTGCCAGCAGCCACTTTGCAACTAATGAAAAACTGTTTTTT
clone size: -; J gene: TRBJ1-1; D gene: -; V gene: TRBV27; CDR3 protein: CASSLEGGRRDTEAFF; CDR3 DNA: TGTGCCAGCAGTTTGGAGGGAGGCAGGAGGGACACTGAAGCTTTCTTT
clone size: few; J gene: TRBJ1-5; D gene: -; V gene: TRBV19; CDR3 protein: CASSISRGLTRPQHF; CDR3 DNA: TGTGCCAGTAGTATTTCGCGGGGGCTCACAAGGCCCCAGCATTTT
clone size: few; J gene: TRBJ1-1; D gene: -; V gene: TRBV6-1; CDR3 protein: CASSRGAGNTEAFF; CDR3 DNA: TGTGCCAGCAGTCGAGGCGCGGGGAACACTGAAGCTTTCTTT